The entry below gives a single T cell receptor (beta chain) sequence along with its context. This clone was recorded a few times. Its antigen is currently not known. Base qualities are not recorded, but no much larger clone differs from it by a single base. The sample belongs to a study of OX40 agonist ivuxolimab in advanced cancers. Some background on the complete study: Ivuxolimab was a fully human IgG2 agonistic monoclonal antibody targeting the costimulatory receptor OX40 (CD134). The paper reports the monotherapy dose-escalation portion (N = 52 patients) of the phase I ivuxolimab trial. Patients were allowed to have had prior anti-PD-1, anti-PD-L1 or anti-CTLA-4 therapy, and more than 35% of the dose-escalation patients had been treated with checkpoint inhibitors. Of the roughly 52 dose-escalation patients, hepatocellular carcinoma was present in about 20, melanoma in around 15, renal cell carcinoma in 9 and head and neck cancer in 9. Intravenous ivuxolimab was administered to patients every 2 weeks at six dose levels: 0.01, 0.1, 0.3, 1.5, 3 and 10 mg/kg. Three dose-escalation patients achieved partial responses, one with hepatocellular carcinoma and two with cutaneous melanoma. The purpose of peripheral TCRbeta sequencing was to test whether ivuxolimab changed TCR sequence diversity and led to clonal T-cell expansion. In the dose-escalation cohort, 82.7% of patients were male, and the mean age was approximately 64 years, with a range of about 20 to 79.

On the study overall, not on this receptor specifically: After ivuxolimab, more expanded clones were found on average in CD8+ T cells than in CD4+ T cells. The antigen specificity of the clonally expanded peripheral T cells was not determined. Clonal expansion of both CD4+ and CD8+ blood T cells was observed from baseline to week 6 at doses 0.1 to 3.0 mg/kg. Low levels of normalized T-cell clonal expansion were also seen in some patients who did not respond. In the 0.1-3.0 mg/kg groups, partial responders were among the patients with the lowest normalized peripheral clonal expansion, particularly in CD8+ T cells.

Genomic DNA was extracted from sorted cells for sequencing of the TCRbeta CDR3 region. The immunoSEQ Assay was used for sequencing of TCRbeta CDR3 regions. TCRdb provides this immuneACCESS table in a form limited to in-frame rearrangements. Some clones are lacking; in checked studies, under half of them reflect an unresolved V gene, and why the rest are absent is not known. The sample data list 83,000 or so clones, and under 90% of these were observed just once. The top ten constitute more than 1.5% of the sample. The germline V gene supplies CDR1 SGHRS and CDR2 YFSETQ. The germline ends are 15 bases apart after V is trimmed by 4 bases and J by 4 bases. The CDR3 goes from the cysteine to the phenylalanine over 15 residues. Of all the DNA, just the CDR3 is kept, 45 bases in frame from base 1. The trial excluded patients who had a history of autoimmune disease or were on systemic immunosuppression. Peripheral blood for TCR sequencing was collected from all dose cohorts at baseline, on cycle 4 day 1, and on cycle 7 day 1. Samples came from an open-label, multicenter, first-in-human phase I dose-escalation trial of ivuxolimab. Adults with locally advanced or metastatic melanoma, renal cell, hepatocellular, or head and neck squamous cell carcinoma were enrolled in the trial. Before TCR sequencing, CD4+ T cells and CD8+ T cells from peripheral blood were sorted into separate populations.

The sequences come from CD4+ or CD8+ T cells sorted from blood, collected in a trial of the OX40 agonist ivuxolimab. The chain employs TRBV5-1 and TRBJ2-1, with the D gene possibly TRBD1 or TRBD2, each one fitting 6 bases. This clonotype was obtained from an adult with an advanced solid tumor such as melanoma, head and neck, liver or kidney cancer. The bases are TGCGCCAGCAGCCCGGAGGGGGATACTTACAATGAGCAGTTCTTC. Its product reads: CASSPEGDTYNEQFF.